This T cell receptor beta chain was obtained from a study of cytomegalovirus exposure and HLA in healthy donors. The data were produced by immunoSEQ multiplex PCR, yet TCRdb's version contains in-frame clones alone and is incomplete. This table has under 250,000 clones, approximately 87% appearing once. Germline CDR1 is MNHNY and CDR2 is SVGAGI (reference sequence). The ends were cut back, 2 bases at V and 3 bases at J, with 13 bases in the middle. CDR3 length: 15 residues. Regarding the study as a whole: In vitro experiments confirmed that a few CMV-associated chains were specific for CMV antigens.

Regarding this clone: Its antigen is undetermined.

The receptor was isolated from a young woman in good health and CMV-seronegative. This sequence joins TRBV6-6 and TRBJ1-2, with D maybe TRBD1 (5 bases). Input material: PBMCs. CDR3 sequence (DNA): TGTGCCAGCAGTTACGGCCAGGGACGAGACTATGGCTACACCTTC. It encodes CASSYGQGRDYGYTF.